These T cell receptor beta chains were read from a single sample in a study of cytomegalovirus exposure and HLA in healthy donors. Only in-frame clones appear in the TCRdb table, and some are missing; sequencing was by immunoSEQ multiplex PCR. The sample carries approximately 180,000 clones, 79% recorded once. Sequencing used PBMCs. The receptor set was obtained from a woman aged 50 to 60 in good health and CMV-seronegative. Both conserved end residues are part of each CDR3. D genes are given only for firm matches. Clone size appears in some rows only: once, few, many, or a class for an expanded clone.

abundance: NA; d_gene: NA; j_gene: TRBJ2-2; v_gene: TRBV6-5; CDR3aa: CASSPQRARTGELFF; CDR3nt: TGTGCCAGCAGTCCTCAGAGGGCCCGGACCGGGGAGCTGTTTTTT
abundance: NA; d_gene: TRBD1; j_gene: TRBJ1-5; v_gene: TRBV25-1; CDR3aa: CASSERTGNQPQHF; CDR3nt: TGTGCCAGCAGTGAAAGGACAGGGAACCAGCCCCAGCATTTT
abundance: NA; d_gene: NA; j_gene: TRBJ2-7; v_gene: TRBV7-2; CDR3aa: CASSLSGASSYEQYF; CDR3nt: TGTGCCAGCAGCCTTAGCGGAGCGAGCTCCTACGAGCAGTACTTC
abundance: NA; d_gene: TRBD2; j_gene: TRBJ2-4; v_gene: TRBV4-3; CDR3aa: CASSQYSSGGADIQYF; CDR3nt: TGCGCCAGCAGCCAATATAGTAGCGGGGGGGCCGACATTCAGTACTTC
abundance: NA; d_gene: NA; j_gene: TRBJ1-1; v_gene: TRBV18; CDR3aa: CASDSGKAEAFF; CDR3nt: TGTGCCAGCGATTCAGGAAAAGCTGAAGCTTTCTTT
abundance: NA; d_gene: NA; j_gene: TRBJ1-3; v_gene: TRBV19; CDR3aa: CASSRAGTGNTIYF; CDR3nt: TGTGCCAGTAGTAGGGCAGGGACTGGAAACACCATATATTTT
abundance: NA; d_gene: NA; j_gene: TRBJ1-1; v_gene: TRBV7-8; CDR3aa: CASSLAVAGGNTEAFF; CDR3nt: TGTGCCAGCAGCTTAGCGGTAGCGGGGGGGAACACTGAAGCTTTCTTT
abundance: NA; d_gene: TRBD2; j_gene: TRBJ2-2; v_gene: TRBV27; CDR3aa: CASRVLAGVANTGELFF; CDR3nt: TGTGCCAGCAGGGTACTAGCGGGAGTCGCGAACACCGGGGAGCTGTTTTTT
abundance: NA; d_gene: TRBD1; j_gene: TRBJ1-1; v_gene: TRBV7-9; CDR3aa: CASSRTGGNTEAFF; CDR3nt: TGTGCCAGCAGCCGTACAGGGGGAAACACTGAAGCTTTCTTT
abundance: NA; d_gene: NA; j_gene: TRBJ2-2; v_gene: TRBV4-1; CDR3aa: CASSQSEYAGELFF; CDR3nt: TGCGCCAGCAGCCAATCGGAGTACGCCGGGGAGCTGTTTTTT
abundance: few; d_gene: TRBD1; j_gene: TRBJ1-2; v_gene: TRBV29-1; CDR3aa: CSVPGQGARYGYTF; CDR3nt: TGCAGCGTTCCGGGACAGGGGGCTCGGTATGGCTACACCTTC
abundance: NA; d_gene: NA; j_gene: TRBJ2-1; v_gene: TRBV19; CDR3aa: CASTGRGVSNEQFF; CDR3nt: TGTGCCAGCACAGGGAGGGGAGTTTCGAATGAGCAGTTCTTC
abundance: NA; d_gene: NA; j_gene: TRBJ1-5; v_gene: TRBV19; CDR3aa: CASTHPTAQQTQPQHF; CDR3nt: TGTGCCAGTACCCATCCGACAGCTCAACAAACACAGCCCCAGCATTTT
abundance: NA; d_gene: NA; j_gene: TRBJ1-5; v_gene: TRBV10-3; CDR3aa: CAISEYAAGNQPQHF; CDR3nt: TGTGCCATCAGTGAGTATGCGGCGGGAAATCAGCCCCAGCATTTT
abundance: NA; d_gene: TRBD1; j_gene: TRBJ1-1; v_gene: TRBV5-4; CDR3aa: CASNPSDRTDTEAFF; CDR3nt: TGTGCCAGCAATCCCTCGGACAGGACGGACACTGAAGCTTTCTTT
abundance: NA; d_gene: NA; j_gene: TRBJ2-5; v_gene: TRBV7-3; CDR3aa: CASSSRIEETQYF; CDR3nt: TGTGCCAGCAGCTCCCGAATAGAAGAGACCCAGTACTTC
abundance: NA; d_gene: NA; j_gene: TRBJ2-2; v_gene: TRBV19; CDR3aa: CAIRAGTGELFF; CDR3nt: TGTGCCATTAGAGCAGGCACCGGGGAGCTGTTTTTT
abundance: NA; d_gene: NA; j_gene: TRBJ2-7; v_gene: TRBV10-3; CDR3aa: CAISVGNREGYEQYF; CDR3nt: TGTGCCATCAGTGTCGGGAACAGGGAGGGCTACGAGCAGTACTTC
abundance: NA; d_gene: TRBD1; j_gene: TRBJ2-2; v_gene: TRBV4-2; CDR3aa: CASSHGTGETGELFF; CDR3nt: TGTGCCAGCAGCCACGGGACAGGGGAAACCGGGGAGCTGTTTTTT
abundance: NA; d_gene: TRBD1; j_gene: TRBJ2-3; v_gene: TRBV9; CDR3aa: CASSTLTSGGDTQYF; CDR3nt: TGTGCCAGCAGCACACTAACCTCAGGGGGAGATACGCAGTATTTT
abundance: few; d_gene: NA; j_gene: TRBJ2-6; v_gene: TRBV2; CDR3aa: CASSASGSPPGANVLTF; CDR3nt: TGTGCCAGCAGTGCTTCAGGGTCCCCACCTGGGGCCAACGTCCTGACTTTC
abundance: NA; d_gene: NA; j_gene: TRBJ2-1; v_gene: TRBV5-6; CDR3aa: CASSLDWSGPRLYNEQFF; CDR3nt: TGTGCCAGCAGCTTGGATTGGAGCGGGCCAAGGCTCTACAATGAGCAGTTCTTC
abundance: NA; d_gene: NA; j_gene: TRBJ1-2; v_gene: TRBV6-5; CDR3aa: CASRTGGRFLYGYTF; CDR3nt: TGTGCCAGCAGGACGGGGGGCCGCTTTCTCTATGGCTACACCTTC
abundance: NA; d_gene: NA; j_gene: TRBJ1-1; v_gene: TRBV14; CDR3aa: CASSLRRRRDLRTEAFF; CDR3nt: TGTGCCAGCAGCCTCCGCAGGAGGCGAGATTTGAGAACTGAAGCTTTCTTT